This is a list of T cell receptor beta chains from one sample in a study of molecular identifiers for immune sequencing clone quantification. Using its own MiXCR run on the PCR reads, TCRdb lists one record per CDR3 protein. This sample carries about 10,000 distinct CDR3 sequences, roughly a sixth of them seen once, and the ten largest clones take over 2%. Sequencing input: naive CD8+ T cells from blood, with Jurkat cell RNA spiked in. The receptors were sampled from a human donor in good health. Some libraries in this study had Jurkat cell RNA spiked in. Each CDR3 is given with its conserved first and last residue. Each record gives: D gene, clone size, J gene, V gene, CDR3 DNA, CDR3 protein. D genes are given only for firm matches. Size is omitted from some rows. Given values are once, few, many or a class for expanded clones.

>NA|many|TRBJ2-5|TRBV7-6
TGTGCCAGCATTGGGCTAGAGGGGACCCAGTACTTC
CASIGLEGTQYF
>NA|once|TRBJ2-7|TRBV28
TGTGCCAGCAGACTGACGAGGAGTTATTACGAGCAGCACTTC
CASRLTRSYYEQHF
>NA|NA|TRBJ1-6|TRBV28
TGTGCCAGCATTAACAGGGAAAGCTCCTATAATTCACCCCTCCACTTT
CASINRESSYNSPLHF
>NA|few|TRBJ2-7|TRBV5-8
TGTGCCAGCAGCTTGGGAAGTGCCGAGCAGTACTTC
CASSLGSAEQYF
>NA|medium-sized|TRBJ2-7|TRBV7-9
TGTGCCAGCAGCTTAGAAGGGACCCACGCGGCCTACGAGCAGTACTTC
CASSLEGTHAAYEQYF
>TRBD1|medium-sized|TRBJ1-5|TRBV7-6
TGTGCCAGCAGCCCTGGGACAGGATATTATAGCAATCAGCCCCAGCATTTT
CASSPGTGYYSNQPQHF
>NA|NA|TRBJ2-1|TRBV5-3
TGTGCCAGCAGCTCCCTCGCGGACCAAACCTACAATGAGCAGTTCTTC
CASSSLADQTYNEQFF
>NA|medium-sized|TRBJ1-6|TRBV4-1
TGCGCCAGCAGCCAACGTCAGGGGACCTTCAATTCACCCCTCCACTTT
CASSQRQGTFNSPLHF
>NA|NA|TRBJ2-7|TRBV11-2
TGTGCCAGCAGCGACTACGAGCAGTACTTC
CASSDYEQYF
>TRBD1|medium-sized|TRBJ1-2|TRBV6-6
TGTGCCAGCAGTTACTCGACAGGGGAAGGGGGCTACACCTTC
CASSYSTGEGGYTF
>NA|many|TRBJ2-2|TRBV11-3
TGTGCCAGCAACTGGAACAGGGCTGGGCGCACCGGGGAGCTGTTTTTT
CASNWNRAGRTGELFF
>NA|many|TRBJ2-7|TRBV6-1
TGTGCCAGCAGTCCCGTCCCGGCCTACGAGCAGTACTTC
CASSPVPAYEQYF
>NA|medium-sized|TRBJ1-5|TRBV4-3
TGCGCCAGCAGCCAAGATCGGACTGCGCCCCAGCATTTT
CASSQDRTAPQHF
>NA|NA|TRBJ2-4|TRBV11-2
TGTGCCAGCAGCTCCCTCCGAGGGGACATTCAGTACTTC
CASSSLRGDIQYF
>NA|many|TRBJ2-2|TRBV11-2
TGTGCCAGCAGCTCATGGACTATAAACACCGGGGAGCTGTTTTTT
CASSSWTINTGELFF
>NA|few|TRBJ1-2|TRBV12-3/TRBV12-4
TGTGCCAGCAGTCTAAACAACTATGGCTACACCTTC
CASSLNNYGYTF
>NA|many|TRBJ2-7|TRBV7-6
TGTGCCAGCAGCTTAGAGCCCAGCTCTCCTCTAGGGGAGCAGTACTTC
CASSLEPSSPLGEQYF
>NA|medium-sized|TRBJ1-4|TRBV4-3
TGCGCCAGCAGCCAGGACTACCGGGATCTAACTAATGAAAAACTGTTTTTT
CASSQDYRDLTNEKLFF
>TRBD1|NA|TRBJ1-5|TRBV6-2/TRBV6-3
TGTGCCAGCAGTTACTCGAGTGAGGGGGCGCAAGTTTTCCAGCCCCAGCGTTTT
CASSYSSEGAQVFQPQRF
>NA|few|TRBJ2-7|TRBV2
TGTGCCAGCAGTGAAGTAAGGCTCCACGAGCAGTACTTC
CASSEVRLHEQYF
>NA|many|TRBJ2-3|TRBV6-2/TRBV6-3
TGTGCCAGCAGTTCCCAGGTCCCCCCGGCAGATACGCAGTATTTT
CASSSQVPPADTQYF
>TRBD2|NA|TRBJ2-7|TRBV3-1
TGTGCCAGCAGCCAAGGCTTCTCGGCTAGCGGGCTGAACGAGCAGTACTTC
CASSQGFSASGLNEQYF
>NA|medium-sized|TRBJ1-1|TRBV10-2
TGCGCCAGCAGTGAGTCGCGGGGGTTCAACACTGAAGCTTTCTTT
CASSESRGFNTEAFF
>NA|medium-sized|TRBJ1-1|TRBV28
TGTGCCAGCAGTTTGGCGGCAGGGATGAACACTGAAGCTTTCTTT
CASSLAAGMNTEAFF
>TRBD2|many|TRBJ2-3|TRBV3-1
TGTGCCAGCAGCCAAGATCGACTAGCAAGTGACACAGATACGCAGTATTTT
CASSQDRLASDTDTQYF
>NA|NA|TRBJ2-3|TRBV3-1
TGTGCCGGCAGCCCCCTGCGGGGCCCAGATACGCAGTATTTT
CAGSPLRGPDTQYF
>NA|medium-sized|TRBJ2-3|TRBV29-1
TGCAGCGTGGAGGCTTGGGCTGAGGCTGCAGATACGCAGTATTTT
CSVEAWAEAADTQYF
>TRBD2|few|TRBJ2-1|TRBV7-3
TGTGCCAGCAGCTTCTTAGCGGGAGGGGGGAATGAGCAGTTCTTC
CASSFLAGGGNEQFF
>TRBD1|NA|TRBJ2-7|TRBV7-9
TGTGCCAGCAGCACAACCGGGACAGGGAGCTACGAGCAGTACTTC
CASSTTGTGSYEQYF
>NA|medium-sized|TRBJ2-2|TRBV20-1
TGCAGTGCTAGCAGAGTCAGGGCGCTTAACACCGGGGAGCTGTTTTTT
CSASRVRALNTGELFF
>NA|medium-sized|TRBJ2-1|TRBV2
TGTGCCAGTCCGGGCCAGGCACTGAACTTACGCTACAATGAGCAGTTCTTC
CASPGQALNLRYNEQFF
>TRBD1|medium-sized|TRBJ1-6|TRBV20-1
TGCAGTGCTAGAGTTGGGGACAGGGAAAAGGGGACCAATTCACCCCTCCACTTT
CSARVGDREKGTNSPLHF
>NA|NA|TRBJ2-7|TRBV10-3
TGTGCCATCAGTGAGTCAAGGTTCCACGAGCAGTACTTC
CAISESRFHEQYF
>NA|medium-sized|TRBJ2-1|TRBV5-1
TGCGCCAGCAGCTTGTTGGACAATGAGCAGTTCTTC
CASSLLDNEQFF
>NA|medium-sized|TRBJ2-7|TRBV29-1
TGCAGCGCGGGGGACAGAGGCCCCAACGAGCAGTACTTC
CSAGDRGPNEQYF
>NA|medium-sized|TRBJ2-7|TRBV7-2
TGTGCCAGCAGCTGGGGGCAGATGGGTGCAGAGCAGTACTTC
CASSWGQMGAEQYF
>NA|many|TRBJ2-3|TRBV25-1
TGTGCCAGCAGTGGGACAGCCCTAGCGAGCAGGGACACAGATACGCAGTATTTT
CASSGTALASRDTDTQYF
>NA|many|TRBJ1-2|TRBV12-3/TRBV12-4
TGTGCCAGCAGTGTCGGGACAATCAGCTATGGCTACACCTTC
CASSVGTISYGYTF
>NA|many|TRBJ2-2|TRBV20-1
TGCAGTGCTAGCGGGCCGAACACCGGGGAGCTGTTTTTT
CSASGPNTGELFF
>TRBD1|NA|TRBJ2-1|TRBV7-9
TGTGCCAGCAGCATCTCTACAGGGGATGGTGAGCAGTTCTTC
CASSISTGDGEQFF
>NA|few|TRBJ2-7|TRBV27
TGTGCCAGCAGTTTAGGAGTTTCAGGGAGTTACGAGCAGTACTTC
CASSLGVSGSYEQYF
>NA|many|TRBJ2-1|TRBV27
TGTGCCAGCAGTTTAGACAGGAGGTATGAGCAGTTCTTC
CASSLDRRYEQFF
>TRBD1|NA|TRBJ1-2|TRBV7-9
TGTGCCAGCAGCTTTGAGACAGGGGGCTTCGATGGCTACACCTTC
CASSFETGGFDGYTF
>NA|NA|TRBJ2-3|TRBV27
TGTGCCAGCAGTTTATCATGGGGGGACCGAGGCACAGATAAGCAGTATTTT
CASSLSWGDRGTDKQYF
>NA|medium-sized|TRBJ1-5|TRBV4-1
TGCGCCAGCAGCAGGGGTCAGAGCAATCAGCCCCAGCATTTT
CASSRGQSNQPQHF
>TRBD2|many|TRBJ2-2|TRBV5-6
TGTGCCACTACCGGGACTAGGAACACCGGGGAGCTGTTTTTT
CATTGTRNTGELFF
>TRBD1|medium-sized|TRBJ1-2|TRBV5-5
TGTGCCAGCAGCTACAGTCCCGGGACAGGGGGCGATGGTTACTATGGCTACACCTTC
CASSYSPGTGGDGYYGYTF
>NA|many|TRBJ2-2|TRBV12-5
TGTGCTAGTGGGCAAATTTCCACCGGGGAGCTGTTTTTT
CASGQISTGELFF
>NA|medium-sized|TRBJ2-2|TRBV7-9
TGTGCCAGCGAAACCGGGGAGCTGTTTTTT
CASETGELFF
>NA|medium-sized|TRBJ2-7|TRBV19
TGTGCCAGTAGTCCTGGGTTAGGAGACTACGAGCAGTACTTC
CASSPGLGDYEQYF
>NA|many|TRBJ1-5|TRBV6-2/TRBV6-3
TGTGCCAGCAGTTACTTCCCAATGACATTAGGGGAGAATCAGCCCCAGCATTTT
CASSYFPMTLGENQPQHF
>NA|medium-sized|TRBJ2-3|TRBV6-2/TRBV6-3
TGTGCCAGCAGTTGGTTAGCCTACACAGATACGCAGTATTTT
CASSWLAYTDTQYF
>NA|few|TRBJ2-7|TRBV7-9
TGTGCCAGCAGCCCTTCTAAGAGGGCCTACGAGCAGTACTTC
CASSPSKRAYEQYF
>TRBD2|many|TRBJ2-7|TRBV10-3
TGTGCCATCAGTATACTAGCGGAGGGTCGGGAGCAGTACTTC
CAISILAEGREQYF
>NA|medium-sized|TRBJ1-5|TRBV7-9
TGTGCCAGCAGCTTAGTAACTGGACGGGAGGATCAGCCCCAGCATTTT
CASSLVTGREDQPQHF
>NA|medium-sized|TRBJ2-3|TRBV7-6
TGTGCCAGCAGCCTTAGCGGTGGCACAGATACGCAGTATTTT
CASSLSGGTDTQYF
>NA|medium-sized|TRBJ2-7|TRBV7-8
TGTGCCAGCAGCCCTAGCGTGTCCTACGAGCAGTACTTC
CASSPSVSYEQYF
>TRBD2|medium-sized|TRBJ2-5|TRBV20-1
TGCAGTGCTAGAGATCGCGGGAGGTCCGAAGAGACCCAGTACTTC
CSARDRGRSEETQYF
>TRBD1|medium-sized|TRBJ2-3|TRBV7-9
TGTGCCAGCAGCTTTAGGACAGGGGGCGTCACAGATACGCAGTATTTT
CASSFRTGGVTDTQYF
>TRBD2|medium-sized|TRBJ2-1|TRBV6-5
TGTGCCAGCAGTTACGCAGCGGGAGCCCTGGAGCAGTTCTTC
CASSYAAGALEQFF